This T cell receptor (beta chain) stems from a study of beta chain features in type 1 diabetes (dated by TCRdb to the late 2010s). Background for the entire study: Mean age, gender distribution, total cell number and subset yield did not differ between patients and healthy donors. Naive and central memory subsets were obtained from all 30 or so donors, but regulatory and stem cell-like memory subsets were isolated from only 8 patients and roughly 8 healthy donors. A total of 107,917,701 sorted cells were examined across all samples, and the number of cells per subset was strongly correlated with RNA yield. The study compared TCRB repertoires of sorted circulating CD4+ T cell subsets between recently diagnosed type 1 diabetes patients and matched healthy donors.

The table lists this clone with a few counts. What antigen it recognizes has not been identified. No per-base quality is available; no much larger clone lies one base away. From a lookup of the germline V gene, CDR1 and CDR2 are SGHTA and FQGNSA. The V end gives up 5 bases and the J end 7 bases, leaving 13 bases in the junction not matched to a gene. The cysteine opens and the phenylalanine closes a CDR3 of 17 amino acids. CDR3 DNA is the only sequence kept; it has 51 bases, read in frame from the first base. General study outcomes and caveats: HLA sub-analyses involved small numbers of individuals, so any influence of HLA type on TCRB rearrangement remained unresolved. Shorter templates might have been favored by PCR, but patient and control samples were amplified and corrected together, so both groups would have been affected equally by any skew. Type 1 diabetes patients showed a moderate but significant shortening of TCRB CDR3 length in all four CD4+ subsets. At VDJ recombination sites, type 1 diabetes patients had fewer insertions and more deleted nucleotides, which implies abnormalities in thymic rearrangement. Sequencing cDNA rather than genomic DNA could over-represent highly expressing activated cells, although activation and CD3 levels did not differ between groups. Naive, central memory and regulatory TCRB repertoires appeared to be more similar among patients than among healthy donors.

Each donor gave one peripheral blood draw, about 100 mL on average, collected into heparinised tubes. A BD FACSAria II and a panel including CD45RO, CCR7, CD25, CD127, CD95 and CD27 were used to sort naive, central memory, regulatory and stem cell-like memory CD4+ T cells. Every sorted population had a purity above 95%. PBMCs were isolated immediately by Lymphoprep density gradient centrifugation and stained directly without culture. To minimize batch effects, samples were stained and sorted in pairs, one healthy donor with one patient per experiment. The High Capacity cDNA Reverse Transcription Kit was used to reverse transcribe all of the isolated RNA, meaning that expressed TCRB transcripts were what got sequenced. Deep immunoSEQ sequencing was applied to naive, central memory and regulatory T cell samples, giving an average of roughly 3.3 million total reads per sample. Sorted cells were lysed in RLT buffer, and RNA was extracted using DNase-treated RNeasy Micro or Mini kits according to cell number. Each cell subset was processed on its own to prevent cross-contamination, while patient and healthy donor samples were processed together. The immunoSEQ multiplex PCR was used to amplify TCRB sequences from cDNA, generating 87-bp fragments that spanned the CDR3 region. Amplicons were sequenced on the Illumina HiSeq platform. The original methods were these. Synthetic template baselines were used to correct PCR bias computationally, reads within Hamming distance 2 were collapsed, and singletons that could not be merged were discarded. By aligning reads against IMGT, V, D and J genes, CDR3 length, and insertions or deletions at six rearrangement sites were assigned. Within each subset, clonotype counts were normalized to sorted cell number, and only after that were true diversity and Gini coefficients computed with the tcR R package. Repertoire sharing was quantified using the overlap coefficient calculated on TCRB nucleotide sequences. Out-of-frame TCRB sequences from naive cells were analyzed as a proxy for the pre-selection repertoire. Here the immuneACCESS table is served through TCRdb, limited to in-frame sequences with V and J called. Missing clones are a known gap in these copies; in checked studies unresolved V genes cover under half, and the rest lacks a known reason. From that table come the V and J calls and clone size; the DNA was used to work out D and trimming. Recorded for this sample are 430,000 or so clones; roughly 11% of them occurred a single time. The ten largest clones take up approximately 0.05% of the sample.

The sequencing sample was made of naive CD4+ T cells from blood. The cell subset or site label corresponds to: true naive CD4+ T cells. This TCR came from a woman aged 18 to 35 in good health. The receptor chain draws on TRBV7-2 and TRBJ2-3; 12 of the junction bases match TRBD2. The CDR3 here reads CASSQKLAGGPLNTQYF. The bases read TGTGCCAGCAGCCAAAAGCTAGCGGGAGGGCCCTTAAATACGCAGTATTTT.